Sequencing of this T cell receptor (beta chain) was carried out in a study of response to subunit inactivated influenza vaccine. Findings and limits, study-wide: Authors suggested seasonal influenza vaccinations each recruit few new T cells.

This clonotype was seen only a few times. The antigen is not known. V was shortened by 0 bases and J by 4 bases, with 10 bases between the two germline ends. The CDR3 contains 15 residues. Each CDR3 protein gets one entry after TCRdb re-called the RT-PCR reads with MiXCR. The sample consists of hundreds of thousands of distinct CDR3 sequences, approximately 15% of them appearing once. This TCR was recovered from a man aged 50-59 years who received an inactivated influenza vaccine. This chain connects TRBV12-3 or TRBV12-4 to TRBJ1-3; no definite D call. The sequencing here drew on PBMCs from blood, taken roughly 2 weeks before vaccination. CDR3 DNA sequence: TGTGCCAGCAGTTTAGCGCAGAGGGCCGGAAACACCATATATTTT. Its protein is CASSLAQRAGNTIYF.